This record concerns one T cell receptor beta chain sequence. The Seattle patients, enrolled during active infection, were followed longitudinally. Germline CDR1 reads LGHNA; CDR2 reads YSLEER. The CDR3 is made up of 13 amino acids. V shed 8 bases and J 3 bases; nucleotides not matched to a gene: 4. This specimen comes from a study of blood T cell repertoires in COVID-19. On the study more broadly: There were acute and convalescent COVID-19 samples, and they came from the United States, Italy and Spain. PBMCs, B-cell-depleted T cells, or T cells provided the cDNA or gDNA that made up the material.

In the original workflow: Scientists estimated how many nucleated cells there were by amplifying reference gene primers. Sequenced by immunoSEQ multiplex PCR; TCRdb stores in-frame clones only, minus some. V, J and clone size reflect that table, while D and trimming were determined from the DNA. This sample yields 250,000 to 350,000 clones, of which about 85% are seen a single time; 0.85% to 0.9% belongs to the top ten. Source material: peripheral blood. This chain uses TRBV4-3 with TRBJ1-5, with TRBD1 matching over 7 bases. The TCR was taken from a human donor with COVID-19, enrolled during active disease. The donor label of this sample is uncertain. CDR3 loop: CASGQAINQPQHF. CDR3 sequence (DNA): TGCGCCAGCGGACAGGCTATCAATCAGCCCCAGCATTTT.